The 32 T cell receptor beta chains listed next were all sequenced from one sample in a study of cytomegalovirus exposure and HLA in healthy donors. 13 Jbeta primers and 60 Vbeta primers were used for the PCR. This table comes from immunoSEQ multiplex PCR, and its TCRdb copy is limited to in-frame clones, with some not included. Of roughly 220,000 clones in the sample, approximately 70% were seen once. The sample comprised PBMCs. The receptors originated from a middle-aged man in good health and CMV-seropositive.

In the case of this clone: Additional DNA sequences in this sample encode the identical CDR3. The V gene is TRBV5-1, the J gene TRBJ2-5; 8 bases agree with TRBD1. The CDR3 sequence is 14 residues long. Germline values: CDR1 SGHRS, CDR2 YFSETQ. Trimming cost V 5 bases and J 2 bases; bases outside gene matches: 5. CDR3 bases: TGCGCCAGCAGGCCTACAGGGGGGCAAGAGACCCAGTACTTC. Translation gives CASRPTGGQETQYF.

This clone was counted once. This rearrangement joins TRBV11-1 to TRBJ1-4; the match to TRBD1 covers 12 bases. Germline V gene lookup returns CDR1 SGHAT and CDR2 FQDESV (reference sequence). This CDR3 has 18 amino acids. V dropped 3 bases and J dropped 0; count of bases not matched to a gene: 5. Here the CDR3 DNA reads TGTGCCAGCAGCTTCGGGACAGGGGGCGCTTCAACTAATGAAAAACTGTTTTTT. This encodes CASSFGTGGASTNEKLFF.

This clone was seen only once. The V gene is TRBV5-6, the J gene TRBJ1-4, with 9 bases fitting TRBD1. CDR1 SGHDT and CDR2 YYEEEE come from the germline V gene. The CDR3 extends over 15 amino acids. The trim removed 2 bases at V and 8 bases at J, leaving 7 bases unmatched. CDR3 protein: CASSLIGTGTEKLFF. For the CDR3, the DNA is TGTGCCAGCAGCTTAATTGGGACAGGGACGGAAAAACTGTTTTTT. Full variable domain (outside the CDR3, taken from reference TRBV5-6 and TRBJ1-4): DAGVTQSPTHLIKTRGQQVTLRCSPKSGHDTVSWYQQALGQGPQFIFQYYEEEERQRGNFPDRFSGHQFPNYSSELNVNALLLGDSALYLCASSLIGTGTEKLFFGSGTQLSVL.

DNA for the CDR3: TGCGCCAGCAGCCCCCGTATAGGGGGCTACAATGAGCAGTTCTTC. As protein: CASSPRIGGYNEQFF. The genes are TRBV4-3 and TRBJ2-1; D may be TRBD1 (6 bases). The V gene's germline CDR1 is LGHNA and CDR2 YSLEER. Between the trimmed V and J ends, which lost 4 bases and 3 bases, there was a span of 13 bases. The CDR3 totals 15 residues.

In the case of this clone: Other nucleotide sequences in the sample specify the same CDR3. The chain combines TRBV7-6 with TRBJ2-3; D is possibly TRBD2 (6 bases). This CDR3 spans 15 amino acids. The germline V gene has CDR1 SGHVS and CDR2 FNYEAQ. Trimming took off 0 bases at V and 2 bases at J, with 9 bases between the two ends. CDR3 residues: CASSLAGGVTDTQYF. CDR3 nucleotides: TGTGCCAGCAGCTTAGCGGGAGGAGTCACAGATACGCAGTATTTT.

The V gene is TRBV10-3, the J gene TRBJ1-5; 11 bases fit TRBD1. Trimming took 4 bases from V and 4 from J; bases not matched to a gene: 15. Germline-derived CDR1 and CDR2 are ENHRY and SYGVKD. The CDR3 spans 19 residues. Here the CDR3 DNA reads TGTGCCATCAGTGGTTCCGGGACAGGGGGTGGCCTTGGGAATCAGCCCCAGCATTTT. Protein product: CAISGSGTGGGLGNQPQHF.

This clone was seen just once. This CDR3 is CASSLGTSGYTF. The CDR3 bases are TGTGCCAGCAGTTTAGGGACAAGCGGCTACACCTTC. The genes are TRBV6-5 and TRBJ1-2; D may be TRBD1 (6 bases). In germline, CDR1 is MNHEY, CDR2 SVGAGI. This CDR3 has 12 amino acids. The ends were cut back, 4 bases at V and 8 bases at J, with 11 bases in the middle.

The V call is TRBV28, the J call TRBJ1-3; maybe TRBD1 (5 bases). This CDR3 has 16 amino acids. Trimming left V 1 base short and J 0 bases short, with 10 bases between. CDR1 is MDHEN, CDR2 SYDVKM, per germline. The CDR3 DNA sequence: TGTGCCAGCAGTTTATCAGGGCCCGGCTCTGGAAACACCATATATTTT. Translated: CASSLSGPGSGNTIYF. The full variable domain, completed using reference TRBV28 and TRBJ1-3, is DVKVTQSSRYLVKRTGEKVFLECVQDMDHENMFWYRQDPGLGLRLIYFSYDVKMKEKGDIPEGYSVSREKKERFSLILESASTNQTSMYLCASSLSGPGSGNTIYFGEGSWLTVV.

A few counts support this clone. The chain carries TRBV19 and TRBJ2-2; D not certain. V dropped 7 bases and J dropped 5 bases, with 14 bases sitting between them. There are 14 residues in the CDR3. Germline CDR1 and CDR2: LNHDA and SQIVND (reference sequence). The CDR3 DNA reads as TGTGCCAGTAACAAACCGGGTGATACCGGGGAGCTGTTTTTT. It is translated as CASNKPGDTGELFF.

This clone was counted a few times. The rearrangement links TRBV29-1 to TRBJ1-2; D possibly corresponds to TRBD1 (6 bases). The CDR3 spans 14 residues. Germline V CDR1 and CDR2: SQVTM, ANQGSEA. The CDR3 reads CSFQTSGTTVYYTF. Written as DNA, the CDR3 is TGCAGTTTTCAAACGTCCGGGACAACCGTATATTACACCTTC.

The genes are TRBV11-2 and TRBJ1-2, with D possibly TRBD1 on 5 matching bases. The V end was cut by 5 bases, the J end by 7 bases, with 11 bases between. Germline CDR1 reads SGHAT; CDR2 reads FQNNGV. The CDR3 spans 12 residues. The CDR3 protein is CASSQAGLGYTF. The CDR3 bases are TGTGCCAGCAGCCAGGCGGGGCTTGGCTACACCTTC.

Concerning this clone: The germline gene is not matched at one end of the junction; a read error may be the cause. V gene TRBV7-9 combines with J gene TRBJ2-7; D might be TRBD1 (6 bases). The CDR3 runs 12 residues. Germline lookup yields CDR1 SEHNR and CDR2 FQNEAQ (reference sequence). The chain's CDR3 is CSSSSQGYEQYF. In DNA, the CDR3 is TGTTCCAGCAGCTCCCAGGGGTACGAGCAGTACTTC.

The CDR3 protein is CASSGASGYGYTF. The CDR3 coding sequence is TGTGCCAGCAGCGGAGCTTCGGGGTATGGCTACACCTTC. The chain couples TRBV7-9 to TRBJ1-2, with D uncertain. Trimming took 5 bases from V and 5 from J, leaving 12 bases between them. This CDR3 spans 13 amino acids. Germline V lookup: CDR1 SEHNR, CDR2 FQNEAQ (reference sequence).

The chain carries TRBV4-1 and TRBJ1-1; TRBD1 agrees at 7 bases. The V segment lost 0 bases and the J segment 5 bases; nucleotides outside the gene matches: 18. CDR1 is MGHRA and CDR2 is YSYEKL in the germline V gene. The CDR3 spans 19 residues. In DNA, the CDR3 is TGCGCCAGCAGCCAAGATCCGGCCGGGCAGGGGGTCGGGAAAACTGAAGCTTTCTTT. Translating it yields CASSQDPAGQGVGKTEAFF.

V gene TRBV5-1 combines with J gene TRBJ2-7; TRBD2 matches at 7 bases. The CDR3 covers 14 residues. V lost 2 bases, J lost 2 bases, and 4 bases stayed unmatched. The V gene's germline CDR1 is SGHRS and CDR2 YFSETQ. The CDR3 bases are TGCGCCAGCAGCTTCGGACTAGGCCCCTACGAGCAGTACTTC. It specifies CASSFGLGPYEQYF. Based on the CDR3 plus reference TRBV5-1 and TRBJ2-7, the full variable domain is KAGVTQTPRYLIKTRGQQVTLSCSPISGHRSVSWYQQTPGQGLQFLFEYFSETQRNKGNFPGRFSGRQFSNSRSEMNVSTLELGDSALYLCASSFGLGPYEQYFGPGTRLTVT.

The V gene is TRBV19, the J gene TRBJ1-2; 8 bases fit TRBD1. Losses at the gene ends were 1 base for V and 4 bases for J; bases not matched to a gene: 17. Germline V gene data show CDR1 as LNHDA and CDR2 as SQIVND (reference sequence). There are 19 residues in the CDR3. The CDR3 sequence: CASSIVGYGRGQSGYGYTF. The CDR3, as DNA: TGTGCCAGTAGTATAGTAGGTTATGGCAGGGGGCAGTCCGGCTATGGCTACACCTTC. Based on the CDR3 plus reference TRBV19 and TRBJ1-2, the full variable domain is DGGITQSPKYLFRKEGQNVTLSCEQNLNHDAMYWYRQDPGQGLRLIYYSQIVNDFQKGDIAEGYSVSREKKESFPLTVTSAQKNPTAFYLCASSIVGYGRGQSGYGYTFGSGTRLTVV.

The chain joins TRBV6-1 to TRBJ1-1; the D gene is possibly TRBD1 (5 bases). The V gene's germline CDR1 is MNHNS and CDR2 SASEGT. This CDR3 comprises 15 residues. With 7 bases removed from V and 6 bases from J, the gap between germline ends came to 21 bases. DNA of the CDR3: TGTGCCAGCAAGACGCAGGGAACGGGTCCAGCTGAAGCTTTCTTT. This translates into CASKTQGTGPAEAFF.

Only one count was recorded for this clone. The chain employs TRBV2 and TRBJ2-1; 9 bases fit TRBD2. The junction had 2 bases not matched to a gene; V was cut back by 1 base and J by 4 bases. CDR1 SNHLY and CDR2 FYNNEI come from the germline V gene. This CDR3 has 15 residues. The CDR3 here is CASSEGGGAYNEQFF. The CDR3 DNA follows: TGTGCCAGCAGTGAAGGCGGGGGGGCTTACAATGAGCAGTTCTTC.

The chain joins TRBV27 to TRBJ2-7; 7 positions match TRBD1. From germline, CDR1 is MNHEY and CDR2 SMNVEV (reference sequence). The CDR3 length is 16 residues. V trimming: 4 bases; J trimming: 9 bases; junction bases outside the gene matches: 18. DNA for the CDR3: TGTGCCAGCAGTTCCGTTGACAGGGTCTCTCGGGTATGGCAGTACTTC. Its translation: CASSSVDRVSRVWQYF.

The chain couples TRBV28 to TRBJ1-5; no clear D. The length of the CDR3 is 14 residues. Trimming took off 2 bases at V and 3 bases at J, with 8 bases between the two ends. Germline V CDR1 and CDR2: MDHEN, SYDVKM. The DNA of the CDR3 is TGTGCCAGCAGTTTAGGGAGGGTCAATCAGCCCCAGCATTTT. It is translated as CASSLGRVNQPQHF.

The chain couples TRBV9 to TRBJ2-3; 7 bases match TRBD2. This CDR3 contains 14 residues. From germline, CDR1 is SGDLS and CDR2 YYNGEE. J was trimmed by 2 bases and V by 0 bases; bases with no gene match: 0. DNA for the CDR3: TGTGCCAGCAGCGTAGGACTAGCCACAGATACGCAGTATTTT. As protein: CASSVGLATDTQYF.

The chain joins TRBV28 to TRBJ2-3; TRBD2 is a possible D gene (6 bases). The V and J ends lost 2 bases and 3 bases respectively, with 15 bases between them. The CDR3 sequence is 16 residues long. Germline CDR1 reads MDHEN; CDR2 reads SYDVKM. CDR3 nucleotides: TGTGCCAGCAGTTTAACGGGAGCTTCTAAGACAGATACGCAGTATTTT. Protein: CASSLTGASKTDTQYF. Together with reference TRBV28 and TRBJ2-3, the CDR3 gives the full variable domain: DVKVTQSSRYLVKRTGEKVFLECVQDMDHENMFWYRQDPGLGLRLIYFSYDVKMKEKGDIPEGYSVSREKKERFSLILESASTNQTSMYLCASSLTGASKTDTQYFGPGTRLTVL.

This chain connects TRBV10-3 to TRBJ1-3, with D unclear. With 6 bases removed from V and 1 base from J, the gap between germline ends came to 10 bases. Germline CDR1 and CDR2: ENHRY and SYGVKD. This CDR3 has 14 amino acids. The chain's CDR3 is CAIRDLVSGNTIYF. CDR3 coding DNA: TGTGCCATCAGAGACTTGGTATCTGGAAACACCATATATTTT.

CDR3 protein: CASSGEGHSRQFF. Here the CDR3 DNA reads TGTGCCAGCAGTGGGGAGGGCCATTCGAGGCAGTTCTTC. V and J are TRBV2 and TRBJ2-1; 7 bases map to TRBD2. The CDR3 is 13 amino acids. The germline V gene has CDR1 SNHLY and CDR2 FYNNEI. Trimming took 4 bases from V and 12 from J; bases not matched to a gene: 9. The variable domain in full, with the rest retrieved from reference TRBV2 and TRBJ2-1, is EPEVTQTPSHQVTQMGQEVILRCVPISNHLYFYWYRQILGQKVEFLVSFYNNEISEKSEIFDDQFSVERPDGSNFTLKIRSTKLEDSAMYFCASSGEGHSRQFFGPGTRLTVL.

J is TRBJ2-3 and V is TRBV9, with TRBD2 matching 10 bases. The trim removed 0 bases at V and 1 base at J, leaving 5 bases unmatched. Germline-derived CDR1 and CDR2 are SGDLS and YYNGEE. The CDR3 consists of 17 residues. This chain's CDR3 is CASSVGVAGGGTDTQYF. Here the CDR3 DNA reads TGTGCCAGCAGCGTAGGAGTAGCGGGGGGAGGCACAGATACGCAGTATTTT.

The V call is TRBV4-1, the J call TRBJ2-5, with TRBD2 as a possible D gene (5 bases). This CDR3 contains 14 residues. Between the trimmed V and J ends, which lost 4 bases and 5 bases, there was a span of 14 bases. The germline gives CDR1 MGHRA, CDR2 YSYEKL. The CDR3: CASSLPNGGETQYF. The CDR3 region has the DNA TGCGCCAGCAGCCTCCCCAATGGCGGGGAGACCCAGTACTTC.

This clone was picked up a small number of times. The chain has TRBV4-1 and TRBJ2-1, with a possible D match to TRBD2 (5 bases). This CDR3 has 13 residues. V dropped 1 base and J dropped 6 bases, with 7 bases sitting between them. The germline gives CDR1 MGHRA, CDR2 YSYEKL. CDR3 in DNA: TGCGCCAGCAGCCAAGCGGGGAGCAATGAGCAGTTCTTC. It yields the protein CASSQAGSNEQFF.

The chain recombines TRBV5-1 with TRBJ1-2; 10 nucleotides match TRBD1. CDR3 length equals 14 residues. The J segment lost 5 bases and the V segment lost 5 bases, leaving 6 bases of the junction unmatched. Germline-derived CDR1 and CDR2 are SGHRS and YFSETQ. The CDR3 bases are TGCGCCAGCAGAGGCGACAGGGGGCCTTATGGCTACACCTTC. The encoded protein is CASRGDRGPYGYTF.

The V gene is TRBV2, the J gene TRBJ1-3; D not certain. V lost 4 bases to trimming and J lost 4 bases, with 8 bases between them. The CDR3 is made up of 13 amino acids. Germline values: CDR1 SNHLY, CDR2 FYNNEI. The CDR3 here is CASSAHEGNTIYF. The CDR3 DNA sequence: TGTGCCAGCAGTGCACATGAAGGAAACACCATATATTTT.

This clone has a handful of counts. The DNA for the CDR3 is TGTGCCAGCAGCTTGTTGGGGACAGGGGGCAATCAGCCCCAGCATTTT. It yields the protein CASSLLGTGGNQPQHF. This chain uses TRBV5-8 with TRBJ1-5; TRBD1 matches 10 bases. The CDR3 extends over 16 amino acids. The J segment lost 2 bases and the V segment lost 1 base, leaving 3 bases of the junction unmatched. Germline CDR1 SGHTS, CDR2 YDEGEE.

The rearrangement joins TRBV28 to TRBJ1-2; TRBD1 matches 10 bases. The length of the CDR3 is 16 residues. CDR1 is MDHEN and CDR2 is SYDVKM in the germline V gene. Trimming took 8 bases from V and 3 from J; bases not matched to a gene: 12. The CDR3 nucleotides are TGTGCCAGCGCTTCAAGCCGACAGGGGGCGTACTATGGCTACACCTTC. Protein product: CASASSRQGAYYGYTF.

This chain joins TRBV2 and TRBJ1-1; tentative D call: TRBD1 (5 bases). The length of the CDR3 is 13 residues. Trimming left V 8 bases short and J 6 bases short, with 16 bases between. In germline, CDR1 is SNHLY, CDR2 FYNNEI. The CDR3: CASAFQGNPEAFF. The CDR3 DNA reads as TGTGCCAGCGCGTTCCAGGGTAATCCTGAAGCTTTCTTT.